This TCR beta chain was obtained from a study of PD-1 blockade in classical Hodgkin lymphoma (TCRdb year 2020). Broadly, across the study: Nivolumab dosing was 3 mg/kg intravenously every 2 weeks, continuing until either disease progression or unacceptable toxicity. To define a peripheral blood immune signature of response to PD-1 blockade in classical Hodgkin lymphoma, the study combined TCR beta sequencing with CyTOF.

The time point tag for this specimen amounts to: cycle 2 day 1 (C2D1) of nivolumab. All trial patients had relapsed after autologous stem cell transplantation, with cohorts A, B and C differing in prior brentuximab vedotin exposure. A total of roughly 57 patients with relapsed/refractory classical Hodgkin lymphoma made up the trial cohort, and each patient's best overall response was complete response, partial response or progressive disease. Single-agent nivolumab was administered to trial patients in the multi-cohort phase II CheckMate 205 trial. An independent review committee assessed best overall response by applying the 2007 International Working Group response criteria. Trial PBMCs were collected just before the start of nivolumab (C1D1) and during therapy at cycle 2 day 1 and cycle 4 day 1. Peripheral blood was collected in 8 mL Vacutainer Cell Preparation Tubes, from which PBMCs were isolated by centrifugation and then cryopreserved.

What the authors observed across the whole study: Only a single clinical trial cohort was studied, and what caused the repertoire differences, possibly disease activity or prior therapy, remained undefined. Baseline TCR diversity was reported to be lower in newly diagnosed patients than in healthy donors and to be lower still in relapsed/refractory patients. A significant rise by C4D1 was seen in CD4+ but not CD8+ TCR diversity (p=0.0027 vs p=0.16), with the rise being most apparent in complete responders (p=0.02). Trial patients achieving complete response had baseline diversity similar to newly diagnosed patients, whereas partial responders and progressors had significantly lower diversity. Lower diversity was seen in patients whose nivolumab began less than 1 year after ASCT, and these patients were left out of later analyses so that immune reconstitution would not confound the results.

The Qiagen DNeasy kit was used to extract genomic DNA both from unsorted PBMCs and from the negatively selected CD4+ and CD8+ fractions. TCR beta CDR3 regions were amplified by immunoSEQ multiplex PCR using primers annealing to V and J segments. A synthetic immune receptor repertoire was used to minimize amplification bias, and remaining bias was computationally removed after sequencing. In the paper's pipeline: Custom Python scripts were used to quantify repertoire diversity as the Shannon entropy index. The unsorted, CD4+ and CD8+ repertoires were each analyzed separately, with the exception of combined analyses, where CD4+ and CD8+ sequences were merged in silico. A clone was considered expanded if an increase in frequency of at least 2-fold after treatment relative to C1D1 was found, and a pseudocount of 0.5 was applied to clones undetected at baseline. Clones with 0 or 1 copy at C1D1 were defined as singleton clones, while clones with 2 or more copies were defined as non-singleton clones. Clones expanded in unsorted samples were assigned a CD4+, CD8+ or unknown annotation through matching of protein sequences in sorted samples from the same patient. Wilcoxon tests were applied to paired samples to test diversity changes from C1D1 to C4D1. This immuneACCESS table, as held by TCRdb, lists in-frame sequences with V and J called but not all clones. Of the missing ones, under half trace to an unresolved V gene in checked studies; the others have no known cause. V, J and clone size were drawn from that table, and D and trimming were deduced from the DNA. In this sample the table shows about 90,000 clones, roughly nine tenths of which occur a single time. Clones ranked in the top ten supply roughly 10% of the sample.

This clone appeared a single time. No cognate antigen has been identified for it. No much larger clone is present one base from it, and per-base qualities are unavailable. The sequence was obtained from a human donor with classical Hodgkin lymphoma. The source was peripheral blood mononuclear cells (PBMCs), collected before the second cycle of nivolumab.

For the CDR3, the sequence is CASSLGAIKNYTDTQYF. The bases read TGTGCCAGCAGCTTAGGGGCCATCAAAAATTACACAGATACGCAGTATTTT. Recombination linked TRBV7-9 to TRBJ2-3; no D segment can be confidently identified. CDR1 and CDR2 are drawn from the germline V gene (reference sequence): SEHNR, FQNEAQ. The CDR3 has 17 amino acids, counting the end cysteine and phenylalanine. CDR3 DNA only is kept here, 51 bases in frame from base 1. The junction carries 16 bases between V and J, which are trimmed by 1 base and 2 bases respectively.